The clone carrying this TCR beta chain was detected only a few times. As yet, its antigen is unknown. This CDR3 comprises 16 residues. Germline-derived CDR1 and CDR2 are WNHNN and SYGVQD (reference sequence). Unmatched junction bases numbered 11, after V lost 3 bases and J lost 9 bases. Generated by immunoSEQ multiplex PCR, the TCRdb table keeps only in-frame clones and is missing some. The sample yields approximately 170,000 clones, roughly 90% seen once. This sample stems from a study of radiation and T cells in renal cell carcinoma. Study results and limitations: Without pretreatment biopsies, baseline tumor clonotype presence was undetermined. Top tumor clonotypes rose in blood 2 weeks post-radiation, then contracted.

Time point here: blood 4 weeks post-SBRT, at nephrectomy. The treatment here: 15 Gy SBRT to primary tumor, nephrectomy 4 weeks later. The clonotype originates from a woman aged 45-65 years with renal cell carcinoma. Specimen: blood, collected from a patient whose treatment included radiotherapy and nephrectomy. The gene calls are TRBV10-1 and TRBJ1-6; 7 nucleotides match TRBD1. In nucleotides, the CDR3 is TGCGCCAGCAGTGAAGGGGGCAGGGCCCCGGGTTCACCCCTCCACTTT. Translating gives CASSEGGRAPGSPLHF.